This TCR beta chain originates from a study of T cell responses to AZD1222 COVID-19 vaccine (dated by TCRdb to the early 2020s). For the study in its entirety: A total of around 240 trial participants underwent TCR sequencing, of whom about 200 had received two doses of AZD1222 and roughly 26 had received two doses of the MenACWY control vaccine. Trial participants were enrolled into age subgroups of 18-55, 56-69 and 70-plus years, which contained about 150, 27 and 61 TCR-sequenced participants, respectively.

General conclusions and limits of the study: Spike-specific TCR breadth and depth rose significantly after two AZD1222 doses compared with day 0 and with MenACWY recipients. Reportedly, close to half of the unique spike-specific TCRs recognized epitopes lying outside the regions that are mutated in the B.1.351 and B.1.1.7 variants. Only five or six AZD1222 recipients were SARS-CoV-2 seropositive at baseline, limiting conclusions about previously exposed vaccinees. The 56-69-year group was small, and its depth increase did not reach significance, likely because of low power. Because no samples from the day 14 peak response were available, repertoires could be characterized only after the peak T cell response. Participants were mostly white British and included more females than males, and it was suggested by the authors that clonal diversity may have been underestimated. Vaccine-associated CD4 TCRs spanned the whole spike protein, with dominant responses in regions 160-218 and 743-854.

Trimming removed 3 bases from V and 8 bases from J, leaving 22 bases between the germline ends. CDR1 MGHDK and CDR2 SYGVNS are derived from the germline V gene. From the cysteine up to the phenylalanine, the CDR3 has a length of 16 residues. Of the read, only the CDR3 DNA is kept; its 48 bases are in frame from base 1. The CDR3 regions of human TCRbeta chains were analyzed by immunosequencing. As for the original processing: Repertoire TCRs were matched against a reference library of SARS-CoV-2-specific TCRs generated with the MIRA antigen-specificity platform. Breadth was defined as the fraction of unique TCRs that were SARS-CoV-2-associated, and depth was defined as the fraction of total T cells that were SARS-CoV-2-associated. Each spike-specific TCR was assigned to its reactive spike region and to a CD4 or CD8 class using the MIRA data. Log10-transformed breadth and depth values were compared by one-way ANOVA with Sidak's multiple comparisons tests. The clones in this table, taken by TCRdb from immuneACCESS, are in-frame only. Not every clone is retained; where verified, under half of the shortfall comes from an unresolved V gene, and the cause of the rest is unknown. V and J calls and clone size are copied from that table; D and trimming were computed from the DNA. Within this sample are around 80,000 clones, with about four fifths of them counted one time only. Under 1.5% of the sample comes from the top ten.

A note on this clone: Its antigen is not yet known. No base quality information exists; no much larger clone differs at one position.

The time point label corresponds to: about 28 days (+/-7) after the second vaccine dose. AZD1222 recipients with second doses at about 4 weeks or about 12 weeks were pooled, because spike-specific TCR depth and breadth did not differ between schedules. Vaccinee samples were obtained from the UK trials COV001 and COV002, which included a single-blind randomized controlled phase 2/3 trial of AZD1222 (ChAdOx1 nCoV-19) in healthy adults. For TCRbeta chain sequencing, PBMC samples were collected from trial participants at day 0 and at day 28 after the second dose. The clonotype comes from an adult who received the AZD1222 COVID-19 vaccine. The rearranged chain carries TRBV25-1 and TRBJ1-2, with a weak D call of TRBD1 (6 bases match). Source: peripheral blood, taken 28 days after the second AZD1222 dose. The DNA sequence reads TGTGCCAGCAGTGAGCTTGACAGGCCCTCACTGGGGGGCTACACCTTC. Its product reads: CASSELDRPSLGGYTF.